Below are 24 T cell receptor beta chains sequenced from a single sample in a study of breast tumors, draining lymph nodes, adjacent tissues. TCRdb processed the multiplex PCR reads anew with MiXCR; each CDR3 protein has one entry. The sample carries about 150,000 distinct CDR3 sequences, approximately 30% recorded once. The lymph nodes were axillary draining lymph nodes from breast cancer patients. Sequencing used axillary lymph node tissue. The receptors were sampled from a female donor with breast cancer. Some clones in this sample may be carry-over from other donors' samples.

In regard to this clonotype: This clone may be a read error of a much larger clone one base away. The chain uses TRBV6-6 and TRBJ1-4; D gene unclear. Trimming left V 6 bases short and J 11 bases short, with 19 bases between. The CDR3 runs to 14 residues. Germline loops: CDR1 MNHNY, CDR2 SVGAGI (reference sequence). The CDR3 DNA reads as TGTGCCAGCAGATTCTCTCCCGTGCGCCGCAAACTGTTTTTT. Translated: CASRFSPVRRKLFF.

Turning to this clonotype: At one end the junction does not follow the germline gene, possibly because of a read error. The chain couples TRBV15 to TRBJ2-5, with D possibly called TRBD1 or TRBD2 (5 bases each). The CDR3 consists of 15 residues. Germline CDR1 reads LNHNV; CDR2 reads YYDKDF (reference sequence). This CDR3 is CATEGLALFQGTQYF. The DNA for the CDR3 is TGTGCCACTGAGGGGTTAGCCCTCTTCCAAGGGACCCAGTACTTT.

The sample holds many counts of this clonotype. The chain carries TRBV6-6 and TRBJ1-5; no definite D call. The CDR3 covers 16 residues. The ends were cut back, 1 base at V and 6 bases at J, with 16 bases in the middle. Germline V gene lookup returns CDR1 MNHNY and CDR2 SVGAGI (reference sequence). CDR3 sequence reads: CASSYFWSIGRQPQHF. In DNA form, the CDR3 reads TGTGCCAGCAGTTACTTTTGGTCAATCGGTCGTCAGCCCCAGCATTTT.

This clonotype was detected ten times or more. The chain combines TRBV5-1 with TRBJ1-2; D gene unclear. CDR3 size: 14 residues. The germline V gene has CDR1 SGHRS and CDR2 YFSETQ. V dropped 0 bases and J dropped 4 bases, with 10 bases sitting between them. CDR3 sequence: CASSLEGQLYGYTF. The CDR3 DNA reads TGCGCCAGCAGCTTGGAAGGTCAACTCTATGGCTACACCTTC.

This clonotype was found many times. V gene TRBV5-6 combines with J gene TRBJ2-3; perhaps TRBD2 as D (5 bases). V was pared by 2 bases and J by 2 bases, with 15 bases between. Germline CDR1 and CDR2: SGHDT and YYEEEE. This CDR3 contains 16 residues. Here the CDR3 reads CASSFRGRTPTDTQYF. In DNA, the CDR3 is TGTGCCAGCAGCTTTCGAGGGCGGACTCCCACAGATACGCAGTATTTT.

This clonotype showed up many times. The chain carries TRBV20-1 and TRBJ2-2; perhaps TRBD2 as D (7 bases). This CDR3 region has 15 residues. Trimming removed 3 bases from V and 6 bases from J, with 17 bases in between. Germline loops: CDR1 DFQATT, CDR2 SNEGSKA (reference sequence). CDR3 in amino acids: CSASMRGGAAGELFF. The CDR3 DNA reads TGCAGTGCTAGCATGAGAGGGGGGGCGGCCGGGGAGCTGTTTTTT.

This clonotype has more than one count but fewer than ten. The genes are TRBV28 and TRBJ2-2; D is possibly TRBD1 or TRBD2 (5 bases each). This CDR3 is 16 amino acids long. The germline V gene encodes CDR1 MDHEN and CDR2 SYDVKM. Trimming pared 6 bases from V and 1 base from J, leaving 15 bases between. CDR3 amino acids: CASSDLGRGNTGELFF. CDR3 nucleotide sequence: TGTGCCAGCAGCGATCTGGGACGGGGGAACACCGGGGAGCTGTTTTTT.

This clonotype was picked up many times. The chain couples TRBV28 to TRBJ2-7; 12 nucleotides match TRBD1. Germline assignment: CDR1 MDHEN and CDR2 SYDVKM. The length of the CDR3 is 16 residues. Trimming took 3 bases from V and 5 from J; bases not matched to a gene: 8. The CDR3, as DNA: TGTGCCAGCAGTTTTTCCGGGACAGGGGGCTTCCACGAGCAGTACTTC. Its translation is CASSFSGTGGFHEQYF.

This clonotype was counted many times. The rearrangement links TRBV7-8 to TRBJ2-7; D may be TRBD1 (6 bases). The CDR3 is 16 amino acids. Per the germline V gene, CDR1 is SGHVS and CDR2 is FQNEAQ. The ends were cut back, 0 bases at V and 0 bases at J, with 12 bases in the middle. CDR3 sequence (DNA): TGTGCCAGCAGCTTAGCGGTACAGGGAAGCTCCTACGAGCAGTACGTC. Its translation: CASSLAVQGSSYEQYV.

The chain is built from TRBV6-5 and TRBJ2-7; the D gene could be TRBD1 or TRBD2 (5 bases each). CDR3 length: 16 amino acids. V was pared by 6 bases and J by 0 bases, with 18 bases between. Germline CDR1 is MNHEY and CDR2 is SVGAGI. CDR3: CASRPGPFLSSYEQYF. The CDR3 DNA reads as TGTGCCAGCAGACCGGGACCCTTTTTGAGCTCCTACGAGCAGTACTTC.

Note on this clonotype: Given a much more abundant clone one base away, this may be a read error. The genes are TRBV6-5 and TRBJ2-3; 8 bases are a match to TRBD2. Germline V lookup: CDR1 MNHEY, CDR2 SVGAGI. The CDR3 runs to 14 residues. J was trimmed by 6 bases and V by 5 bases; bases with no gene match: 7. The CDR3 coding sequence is TGTGCCAGCAGTGCGTCTAGCGGGCTCGATACGCAGTATTTT. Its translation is CASSASSGLDTQYF.

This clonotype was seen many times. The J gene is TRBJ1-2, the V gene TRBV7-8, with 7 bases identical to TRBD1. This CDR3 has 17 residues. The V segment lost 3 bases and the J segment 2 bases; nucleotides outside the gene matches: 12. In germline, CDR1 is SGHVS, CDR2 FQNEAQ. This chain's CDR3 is CASSLGYTGAINYGYTF. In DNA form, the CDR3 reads TGTGCCAGCAGCTTGGGATATACAGGGGCCATCAACTATGGCTACACCTTC. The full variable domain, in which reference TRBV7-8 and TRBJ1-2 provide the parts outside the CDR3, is GAGVSQSPRYKVAKRGQDVALRCDPISGHVSLFWYQQALGQGPEFLTYFQNEAQLDKSGLPSDRFFAERPEGSVSTLKIQRTQQEDSAVYLCASSLGYTGAINYGYTFGSGTRLTVV.

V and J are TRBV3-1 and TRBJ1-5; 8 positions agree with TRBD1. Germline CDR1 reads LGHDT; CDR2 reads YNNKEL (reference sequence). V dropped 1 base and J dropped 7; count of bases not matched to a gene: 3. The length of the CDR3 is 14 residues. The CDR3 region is CASSQGDRRQPQHF. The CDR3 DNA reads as TGTGCCAGCAGCCAAGGGGACAGGCGCCAGCCCCAGCATTTT.

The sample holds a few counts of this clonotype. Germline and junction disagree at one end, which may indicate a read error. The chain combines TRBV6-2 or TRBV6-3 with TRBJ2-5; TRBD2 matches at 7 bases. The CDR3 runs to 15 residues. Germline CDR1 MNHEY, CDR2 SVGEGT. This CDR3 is CANSPGRGPQETQYF. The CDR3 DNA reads TGTGCCAACAGTCCTGGGAGGGGTCCCCAAGAGACCCAGTACTTC.

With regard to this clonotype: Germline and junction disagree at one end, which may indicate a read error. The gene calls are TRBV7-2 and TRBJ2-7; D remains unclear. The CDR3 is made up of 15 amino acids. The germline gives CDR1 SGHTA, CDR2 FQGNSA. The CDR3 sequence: CANSPPAGRSYEQHF. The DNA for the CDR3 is TGTGCCAACAGCCCCCCTGCAGGACGATCCTACGAGCAGCACTTC. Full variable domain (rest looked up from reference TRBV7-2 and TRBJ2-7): GAGVSQSPSNKVTEKGKDVELRCDPISGHTALYWYRQSLGQGLEFLIYFQGNSAPDKSGLPSDRFSAERTGGSVSTLTIQRTQQEDSAVYLCANSPPAGRSYEQHFGPGTRLTVT.

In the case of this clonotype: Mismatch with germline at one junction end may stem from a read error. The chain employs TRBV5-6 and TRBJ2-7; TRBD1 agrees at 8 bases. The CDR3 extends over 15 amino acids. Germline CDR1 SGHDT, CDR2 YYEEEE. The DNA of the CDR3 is TGTGCCGGCAGCTTGCAGGGGGCACTATTTTCCGAGCAGTACTTC. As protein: CAGSLQGALFSEQYF.

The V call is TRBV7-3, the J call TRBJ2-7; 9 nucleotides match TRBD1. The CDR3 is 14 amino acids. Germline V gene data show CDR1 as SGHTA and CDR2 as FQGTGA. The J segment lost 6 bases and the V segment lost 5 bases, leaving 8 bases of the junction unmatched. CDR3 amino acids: CASSTGTGSSEQYF. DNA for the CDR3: TGTGCCAGCAGCACCGGGACAGGGTCATCCGAGCAGTACTTC. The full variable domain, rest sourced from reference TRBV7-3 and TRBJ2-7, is GAGVSQTPSNKVTEKGKYVELRCDPISGHTALYWYRQSLGQGPEFLIYFQGTGAADDSGLPNDRFFAVRPEGSVSTLKIQRTERGDSAVYLCASSTGTGSSEQYFGPGTRLTVT.

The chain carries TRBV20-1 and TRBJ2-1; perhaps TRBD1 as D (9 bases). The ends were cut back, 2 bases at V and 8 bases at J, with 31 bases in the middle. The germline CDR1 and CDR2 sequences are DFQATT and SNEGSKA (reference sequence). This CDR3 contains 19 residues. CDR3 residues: CSARNSRGGPGQGGDEQFF. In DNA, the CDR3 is TGCAGTGCTAGAAACTCTCGGGGGGGCCCGGGACAGGGTGGTGATGAGCAGTTCTTC.

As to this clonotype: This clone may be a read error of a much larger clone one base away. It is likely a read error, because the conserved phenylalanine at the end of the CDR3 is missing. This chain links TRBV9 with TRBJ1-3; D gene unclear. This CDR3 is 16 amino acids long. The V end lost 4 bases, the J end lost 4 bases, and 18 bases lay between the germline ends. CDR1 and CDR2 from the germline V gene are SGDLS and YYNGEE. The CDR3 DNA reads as TGTGCCAGCAGCCAAGCCGGAAGGAGCGCGGGAAACACCATATATTCT. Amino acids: CASSQAGRSAGNTIYS.

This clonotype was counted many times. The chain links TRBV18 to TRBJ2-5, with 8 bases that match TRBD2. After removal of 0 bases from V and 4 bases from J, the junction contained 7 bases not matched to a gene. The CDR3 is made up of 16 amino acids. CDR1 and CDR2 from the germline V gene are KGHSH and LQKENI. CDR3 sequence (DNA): TGTGCCAGCTCACCACCTGCCGGGGGGGCGCGAGAGACCCAGTACTTC. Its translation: CASSPPAGGARETQYF.

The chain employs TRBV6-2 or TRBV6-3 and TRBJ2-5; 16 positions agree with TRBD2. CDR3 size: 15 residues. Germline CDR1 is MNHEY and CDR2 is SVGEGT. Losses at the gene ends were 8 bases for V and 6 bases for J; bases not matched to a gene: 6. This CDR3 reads CASAGTSGGAQTQYF. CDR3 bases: TGTGCCAGCGCGGGGACTAGCGGGGGGGCTCAGACCCAGTACTTC.

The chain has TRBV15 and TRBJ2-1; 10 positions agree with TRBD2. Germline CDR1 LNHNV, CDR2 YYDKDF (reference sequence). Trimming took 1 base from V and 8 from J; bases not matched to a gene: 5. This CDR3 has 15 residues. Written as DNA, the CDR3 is TGTGCCACCAGCAGAGGCGGACTAGCGGACGATGAGCAGTTCTTC. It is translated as CATSRGGLADDEQFF.

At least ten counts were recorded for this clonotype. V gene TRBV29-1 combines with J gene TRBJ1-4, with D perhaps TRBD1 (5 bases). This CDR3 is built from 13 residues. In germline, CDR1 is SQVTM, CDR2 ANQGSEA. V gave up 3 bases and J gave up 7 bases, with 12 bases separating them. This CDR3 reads CSVERGKGEKLFF. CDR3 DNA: TGCAGCGTTGAGAGGGGAAAAGGTGAAAAACTGTTTTTT.

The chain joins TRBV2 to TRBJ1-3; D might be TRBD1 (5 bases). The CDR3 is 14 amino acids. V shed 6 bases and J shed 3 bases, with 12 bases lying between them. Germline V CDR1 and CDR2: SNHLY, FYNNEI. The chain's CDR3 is CASSRGTDGNTIYF. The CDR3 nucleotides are TGTGCCAGCAGCCGGGGGACCGATGGAAACACCATATATTTT.